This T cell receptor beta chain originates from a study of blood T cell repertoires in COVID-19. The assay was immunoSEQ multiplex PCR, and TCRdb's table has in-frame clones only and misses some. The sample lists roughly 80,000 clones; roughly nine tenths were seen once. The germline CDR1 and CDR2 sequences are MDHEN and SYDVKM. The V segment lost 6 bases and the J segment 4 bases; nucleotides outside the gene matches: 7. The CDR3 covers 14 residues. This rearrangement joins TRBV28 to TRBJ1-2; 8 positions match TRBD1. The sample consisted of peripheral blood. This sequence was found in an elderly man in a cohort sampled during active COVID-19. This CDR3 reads CASSGQGAGYGYTF. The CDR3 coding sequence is TGTGCCAGCAGCGGTCAGGGGGCCGGCTATGGCTACACCTTC.